The clone carrying this TCR beta chain was detected a few times. The antigen remains unidentified. These data are taken from a study of beta chain features in type 1 diabetes. General observations from the study: Shorter TCRB CDR3s, moderately but significantly so, marked every one of the four CD4+ subsets in Type 1 diabetes patients. Patients showed naive, central memory and Treg TCRB repertoires that appeared more similar than those of healthy donors.

Reverse transcription of all isolated RNA meant that expressed TCRB transcripts were sequenced. Using immunoSEQ multiplex PCR, the repertoire was profiled, and TCRdb retains in-frame clones only, with some absent. The sample contains 640,000 or so clones, around an eighth of which appear only once. Each of the CD4+ naive, central memory, regulatory and stem cell-like memory populations was sorted via CD45RO/CCR7/CD25/CD127/CD95/CD27. V gave up 6 bases and J gave up 8 bases; unmatched junction bases: 15. The CDR3 contains 16 residues. CDR1 is GTSNPN and CDR2 is SVGIG in the germline V gene (reference sequence).

The sequenced material came from naive CD4+ T cells from blood. V and J are TRBV30 and TRBJ1-6; 8 bases map to TRBD1. This clonotype was obtained from a man aged 18 to 29 with type 1 diabetes. DNA for the CDR3: TGTGCCTGTGGTAAAAAACAGGGGGGACCATATTCACCCCTCCACTTT. Its translation is CACGKKQGGPYSPLHF. Variable domain in full (rest from reference TRBV30 and TRBJ1-6): SQTIHQWPATLVQPVGSPLSLECTVEGTSNPNLYWYRQAAGRGLQLLFYSVGIGQISSEVPQNLSASRPQDRQFILSSKKLLLSDSGFYLCACGKKQGGPYSPLHFGNGTRLTVT.